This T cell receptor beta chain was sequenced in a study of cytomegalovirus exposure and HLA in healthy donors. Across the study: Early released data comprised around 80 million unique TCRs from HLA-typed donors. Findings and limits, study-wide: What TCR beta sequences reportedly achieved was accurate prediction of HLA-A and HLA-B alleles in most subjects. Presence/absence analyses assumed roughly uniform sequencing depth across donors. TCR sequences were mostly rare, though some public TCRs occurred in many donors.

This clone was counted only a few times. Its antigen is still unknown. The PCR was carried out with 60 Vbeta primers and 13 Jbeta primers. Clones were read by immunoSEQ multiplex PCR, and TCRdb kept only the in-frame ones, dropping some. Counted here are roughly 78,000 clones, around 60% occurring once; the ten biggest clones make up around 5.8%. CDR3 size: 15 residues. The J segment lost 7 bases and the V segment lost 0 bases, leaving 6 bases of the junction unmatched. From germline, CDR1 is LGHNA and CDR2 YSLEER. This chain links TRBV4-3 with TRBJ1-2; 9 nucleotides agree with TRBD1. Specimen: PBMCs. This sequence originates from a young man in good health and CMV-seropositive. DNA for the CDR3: TGCGCCAGCAGCCAAGATGGGACAGGGCTCTCTGGCTACACCTTC. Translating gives CASSQDGTGLSGYTF.